This T cell receptor beta chain was identified in a study of blood T cell repertoires in COVID-19. The overall study: Researchers got acute and convalescent COVID-19 samples from the United States, Italy and Spain.

Trimming cost V 2 bases and J 6 bases; bases outside gene matches: 5. Germline CDR1 and CDR2: SGHTA and FQGNSA. The CDR3 consists of 14 residues. Measured with immunoSEQ multiplex PCR; TCRdb has only the in-frame clones, and not every one. The profile shows approximately 46,000 clones, roughly 85% of them singletons. V gene TRBV7-2 combines with J gene TRBJ2-3; 7 nucleotides line up with TRBD2. The source is a man aged 55 to 70 with acute or convalescent COVID-19. The sample consisted of peripheral blood. The CDR3 sequence: CASSLSGIEDTQYF. CDR3 nucleotide sequence: TGTGCCAGCAGCTTAAGCGGGATCGAGGATACGCAGTATTTT.